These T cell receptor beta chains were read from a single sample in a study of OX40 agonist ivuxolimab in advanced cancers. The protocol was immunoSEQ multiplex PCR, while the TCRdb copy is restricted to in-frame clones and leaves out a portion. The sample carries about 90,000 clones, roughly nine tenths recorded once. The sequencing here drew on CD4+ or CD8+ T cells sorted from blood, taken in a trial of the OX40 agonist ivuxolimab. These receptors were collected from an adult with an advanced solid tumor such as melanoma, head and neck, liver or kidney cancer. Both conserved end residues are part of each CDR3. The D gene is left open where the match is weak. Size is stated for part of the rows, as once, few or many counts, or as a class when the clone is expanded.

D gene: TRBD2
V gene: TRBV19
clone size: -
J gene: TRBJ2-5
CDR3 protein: CASSGTSGSLETQYF
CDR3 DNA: TGTGCCAGTAGTGGGACTAGCGGGAGTTTAGAGACCCAGTACTTC

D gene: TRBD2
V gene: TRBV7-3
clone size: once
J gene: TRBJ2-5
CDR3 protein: CASSFLAGQETQYF
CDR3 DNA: TGTGCCAGCAGCTTCTTAGCGGGACAAGAGACCCAGTACTTC

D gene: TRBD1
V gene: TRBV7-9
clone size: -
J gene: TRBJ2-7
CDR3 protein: CASSLETTGDRGFF
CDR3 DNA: TGTGCCAGCAGCTTGGAGACAACGGGGGACAGGGGATTCTTC

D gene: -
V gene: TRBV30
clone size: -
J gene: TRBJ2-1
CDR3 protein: CAWSTADYNEQFF
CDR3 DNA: TGTGCCTGGAGTACCGCCGACTACAATGAGCAGTTCTTC

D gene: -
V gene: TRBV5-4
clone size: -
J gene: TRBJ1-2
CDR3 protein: CASSLFTGGYTF
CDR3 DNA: TGTGCCAGCAGCTTATTTACGGGAGGCTACACCTTC

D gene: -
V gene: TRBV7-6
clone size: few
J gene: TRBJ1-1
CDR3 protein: CASSLSQGGTEAFF
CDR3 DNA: TGTGCCAGCAGCTTATCGCAGGGTGGCACTGAAGCTTTCTTT

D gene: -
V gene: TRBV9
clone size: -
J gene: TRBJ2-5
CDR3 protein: CASSGQHQETQYF
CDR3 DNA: TGTGCCAGCAGCGGCCAACACCAAGAGACCCAGTACTTC

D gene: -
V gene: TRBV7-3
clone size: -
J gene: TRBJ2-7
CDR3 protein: CASSPLLFREQYF
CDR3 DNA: TGTGCCAGCAGCCCACTACTGTTTCGGGAGCAGTACTTC

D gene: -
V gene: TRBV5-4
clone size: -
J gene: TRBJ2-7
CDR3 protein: CASSLAGDRVNRDF
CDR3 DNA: TGTGCCAGCAGCTTGGCGGGAGACAGGGTCAATAGGGACTTC

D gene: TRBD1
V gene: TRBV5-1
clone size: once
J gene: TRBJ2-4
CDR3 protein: CASSLAGGVGNIQYF
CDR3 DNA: TGCGCCAGCAGCTTGGCAGGGGGCGTGGGGAACATTCAGTACTTC

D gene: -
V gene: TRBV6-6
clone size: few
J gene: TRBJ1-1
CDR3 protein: CAVQANTEAFF
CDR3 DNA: TGTGCCGTTCAGGCGAACACTGAAGCTTTCTTT

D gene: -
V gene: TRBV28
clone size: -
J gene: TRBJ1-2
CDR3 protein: CASSLAGGGYGYTF
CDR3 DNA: TGTGCCAGCAGTTTGGCCGGGGGTGGCTATGGCTACACCTTC

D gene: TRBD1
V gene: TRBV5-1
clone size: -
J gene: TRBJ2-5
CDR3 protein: CASSPPTGAVETQYF
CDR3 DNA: TGCGCCAGCAGCCCCCCCACAGGGGCTGTTGAGACCCAGTACTTC

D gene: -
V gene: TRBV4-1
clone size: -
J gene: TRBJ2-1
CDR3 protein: CASSQGSVASDEQFF
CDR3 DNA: TGCGCCAGCAGCCAAGGATCGGTAGCGTCCGATGAGCAGTTCTTC

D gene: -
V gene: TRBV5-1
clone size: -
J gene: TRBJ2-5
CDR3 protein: CASSSRGLIRETQYF
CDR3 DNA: TGCGCCAGCAGCTCCCGAGGGCTAATACGAGAGACCCAGTACTTC

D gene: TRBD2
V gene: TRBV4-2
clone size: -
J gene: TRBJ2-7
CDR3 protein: CASSQLGLAGYEQYF
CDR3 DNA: TGTGCCAGCAGCCAACTGGGACTAGCGGGTTACGAGCAGTACTTC

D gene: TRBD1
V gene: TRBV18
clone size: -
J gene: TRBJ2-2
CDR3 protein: CASSPGQGATGELFF
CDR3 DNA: TGTGCCAGCTCACCGGGACAGGGGGCCACCGGGGAGCTGTTTTTT

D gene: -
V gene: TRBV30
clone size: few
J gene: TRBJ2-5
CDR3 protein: CASKLRGVETQYF
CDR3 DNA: TGTGCCTCGAAATTGAGGGGAGTGGAGACCCAGTACTTC

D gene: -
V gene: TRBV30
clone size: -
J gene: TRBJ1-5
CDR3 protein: CAWSLSVNQPRHF
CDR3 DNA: TGTGCCTGGAGTTTGTCAGTCAATCAGCCCCGGCATTTT

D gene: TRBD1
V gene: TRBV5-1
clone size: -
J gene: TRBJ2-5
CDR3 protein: CASSWTGTGRETQYF
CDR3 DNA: TGCGCCAGCAGCTGGACCGGGACAGGGAGAGAGACCCAGTACTTC

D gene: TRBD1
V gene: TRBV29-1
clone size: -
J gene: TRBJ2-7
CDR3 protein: CSVLKTGEPSSYEQYF
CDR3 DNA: TGCAGCGTTCTCAAGACAGGGGAACCGAGCTCCTACGAGCAGTACTTC

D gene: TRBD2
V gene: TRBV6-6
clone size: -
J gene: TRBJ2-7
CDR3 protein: CASSYISPGGEQYF
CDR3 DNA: TGTGCCAGCAGTTACATTAGTCCGGGGGGCGAGCAGTACTTC